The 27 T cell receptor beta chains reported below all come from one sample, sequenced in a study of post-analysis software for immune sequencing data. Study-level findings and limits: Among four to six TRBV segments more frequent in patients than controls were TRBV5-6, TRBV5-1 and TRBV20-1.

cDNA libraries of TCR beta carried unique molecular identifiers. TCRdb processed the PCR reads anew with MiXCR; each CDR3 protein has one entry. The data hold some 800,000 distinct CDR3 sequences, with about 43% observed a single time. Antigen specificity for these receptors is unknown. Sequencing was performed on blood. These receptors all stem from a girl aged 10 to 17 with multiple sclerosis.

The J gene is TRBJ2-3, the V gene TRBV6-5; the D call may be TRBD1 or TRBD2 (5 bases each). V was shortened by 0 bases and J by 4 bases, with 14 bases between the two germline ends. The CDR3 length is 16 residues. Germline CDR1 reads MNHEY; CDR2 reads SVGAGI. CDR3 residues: CASSYSEGLIPDTQYF. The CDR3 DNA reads TGTGCCAGCAGTTACTCAGAGGGGTTGATCCCAGATACGCAGTATTTT.

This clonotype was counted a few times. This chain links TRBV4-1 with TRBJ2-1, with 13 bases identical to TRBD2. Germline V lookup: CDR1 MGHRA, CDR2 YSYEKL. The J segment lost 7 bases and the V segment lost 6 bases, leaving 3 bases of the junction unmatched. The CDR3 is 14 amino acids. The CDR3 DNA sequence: TGCGCCAGCAGTGGACTAGCGGGAGTAAATGAGCAGTTCTTC. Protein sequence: CASSGLAGVNEQFF.

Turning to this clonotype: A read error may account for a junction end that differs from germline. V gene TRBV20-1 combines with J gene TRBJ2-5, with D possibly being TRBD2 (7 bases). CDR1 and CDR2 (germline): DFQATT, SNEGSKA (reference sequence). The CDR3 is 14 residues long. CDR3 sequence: CSASSGAGEEAQYF. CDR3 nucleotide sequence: TGCAGTGCTAGTTCGGGGGCGGGAGAAGAGGCCCAGTACTTC.

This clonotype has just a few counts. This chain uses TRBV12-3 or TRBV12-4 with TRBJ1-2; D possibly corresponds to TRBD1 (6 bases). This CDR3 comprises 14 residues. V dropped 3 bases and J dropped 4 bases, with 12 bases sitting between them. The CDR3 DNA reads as TGTGCCAGCAGTTTGAAGGGGGGGGTCTATGGCTACACCTTC. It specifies CASSLKGGVYGYTF.

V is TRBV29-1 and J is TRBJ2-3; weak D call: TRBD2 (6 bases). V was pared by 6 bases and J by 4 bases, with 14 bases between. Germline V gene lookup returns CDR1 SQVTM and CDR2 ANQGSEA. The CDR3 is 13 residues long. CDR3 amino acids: CSVSRGGADTQYF. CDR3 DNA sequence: TGCAGCGTCTCCCGGGGAGGAGCAGATACGCAGTATTTT.

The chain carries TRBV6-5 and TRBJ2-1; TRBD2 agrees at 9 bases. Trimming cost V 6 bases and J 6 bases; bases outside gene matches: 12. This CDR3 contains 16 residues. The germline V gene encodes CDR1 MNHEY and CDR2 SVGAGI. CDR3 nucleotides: TGTGCCAGCAGGGTCCGGGTAGCGGGAGTGAGCAATGAGCAGTTCTTC. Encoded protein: CASRVRVAGVSNEQFF.

In DNA, the CDR3 is TGCAGTGCAGGAGATCTAGCGGACTCGAGTGATACGCAGTATTTT. Encoded protein: CSAGDLADSSDTQYF. The chain employs TRBV20-1 and TRBJ2-3; 7 bases agree with TRBD2. V lost 6 bases and J lost 6; bases outside the gene matches: 15. The CDR3 runs to 15 residues. Per germline, CDR1 DFQATT and CDR2 SNEGSKA (reference sequence).

For the CDR3, the DNA is TGCAGCGTTGAGTTCAAAAACATTCAGTACTTC. The encoded protein is CSVEFKNIQYF. The chain uses TRBV29-1 and TRBJ2-4; D gene uncertain. Germline V lookup: CDR1 SQVTM, CDR2 ANQGSEA. Trimming removed 3 bases from V and 3 bases from J, with 3 bases in between. The CDR3 consists of 11 residues.

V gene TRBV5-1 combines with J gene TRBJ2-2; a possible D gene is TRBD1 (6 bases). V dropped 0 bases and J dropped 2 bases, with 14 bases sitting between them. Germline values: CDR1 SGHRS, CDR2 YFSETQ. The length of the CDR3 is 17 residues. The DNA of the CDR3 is TGCGCCAGCAGCTTGGTGGGGGCGGAGGTAAACACCGGGGAGCTGTTTTTT. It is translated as CASSLVGAEVNTGELFF.

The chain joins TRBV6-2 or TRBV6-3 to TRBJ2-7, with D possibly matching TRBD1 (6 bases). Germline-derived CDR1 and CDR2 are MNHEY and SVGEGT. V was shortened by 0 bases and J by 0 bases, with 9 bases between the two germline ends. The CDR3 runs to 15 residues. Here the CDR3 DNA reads TGTGCCAGCAGTTACTCCGAGACAGGCTCCTACGAGCAGTACTTC. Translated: CASSYSETGSYEQYF.

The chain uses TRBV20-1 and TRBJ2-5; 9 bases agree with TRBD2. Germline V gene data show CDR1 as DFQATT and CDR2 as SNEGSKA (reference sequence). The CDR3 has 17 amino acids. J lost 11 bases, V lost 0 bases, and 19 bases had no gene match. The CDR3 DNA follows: TGCAGTGCTAGAGATTATGTAGCGGGAGACCAAACGGGGGAGCAGTACTTC. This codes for CSARDYVAGDQTGEQYF.

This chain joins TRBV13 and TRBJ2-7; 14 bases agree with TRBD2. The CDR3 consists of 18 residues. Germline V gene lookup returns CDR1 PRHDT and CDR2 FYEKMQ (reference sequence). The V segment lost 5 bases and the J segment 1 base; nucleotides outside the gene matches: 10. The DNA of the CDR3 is TGTGCCAGCAGCCCCCCGGGACTAGCGGGAGTAGGGTCCTACGAGCAGTACTTC. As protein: CASSPPGLAGVGSYEQYF.

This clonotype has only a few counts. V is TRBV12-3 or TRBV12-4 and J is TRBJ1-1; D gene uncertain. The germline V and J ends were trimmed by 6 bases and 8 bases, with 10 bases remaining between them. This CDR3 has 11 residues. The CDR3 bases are TGTGCCAGCAGCTTCGGCGGCGAAGCTTTCTTT. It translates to CASSFGGEAFF.

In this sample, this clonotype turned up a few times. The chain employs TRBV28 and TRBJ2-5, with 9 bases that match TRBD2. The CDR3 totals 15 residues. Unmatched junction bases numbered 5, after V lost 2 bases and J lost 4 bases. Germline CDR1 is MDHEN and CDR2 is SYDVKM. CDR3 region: CASSLRLAVRETQYF. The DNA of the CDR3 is TGTGCCAGCAGTTTACGACTAGCGGTTAGAGAGACCCAGTACTTC.

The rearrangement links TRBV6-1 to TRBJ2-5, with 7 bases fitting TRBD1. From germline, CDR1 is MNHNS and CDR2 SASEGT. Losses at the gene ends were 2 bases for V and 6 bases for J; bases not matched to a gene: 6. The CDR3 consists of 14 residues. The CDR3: CASSEKSRGKTQYF. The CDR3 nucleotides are TGTGCCAGCAGTGAAAAATCCAGGGGGAAGACCCAGTACTTC.

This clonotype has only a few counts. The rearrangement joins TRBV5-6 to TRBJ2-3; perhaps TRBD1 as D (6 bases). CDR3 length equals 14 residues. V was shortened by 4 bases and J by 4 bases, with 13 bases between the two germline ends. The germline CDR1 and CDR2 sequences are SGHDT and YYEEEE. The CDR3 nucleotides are TGTGCCAGCAGCCGAGGACAGACGTCAGATACGCAGTATTTT. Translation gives CASSRGQTSDTQYF.

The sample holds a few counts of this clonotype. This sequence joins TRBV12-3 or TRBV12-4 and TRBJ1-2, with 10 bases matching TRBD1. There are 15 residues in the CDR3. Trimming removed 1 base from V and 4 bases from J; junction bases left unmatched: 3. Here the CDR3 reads CASSLGGTGAYGYTF. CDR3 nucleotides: TGTGCCAGCAGTTTAGGCGGGACAGGGGCCTATGGCTACACCTTC.

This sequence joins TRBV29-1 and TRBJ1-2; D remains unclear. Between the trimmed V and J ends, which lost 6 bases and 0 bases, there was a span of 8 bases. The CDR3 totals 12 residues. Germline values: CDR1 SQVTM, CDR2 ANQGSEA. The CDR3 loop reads CSVGVANYGYTF. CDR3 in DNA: TGCAGCGTGGGAGTAGCTAACTATGGCTACACCTTC.

The CDR3 sequence: CAISSAGTSGPNSGANVLTF. The CDR3 DNA follows: TGTGCCATCTCCTCGGCCGGGACTAGCGGGCCTAACTCTGGGGCCAACGTCCTGACTTTC. V gene TRBV10-3 combines with J gene TRBJ2-6; TRBD2 matches 12 bases. This CDR3 contains 20 residues. Germline loops: CDR1 ENHRY, CDR2 SYGVKD. V lost 8 bases and J lost 0; bases outside the gene matches: 14.

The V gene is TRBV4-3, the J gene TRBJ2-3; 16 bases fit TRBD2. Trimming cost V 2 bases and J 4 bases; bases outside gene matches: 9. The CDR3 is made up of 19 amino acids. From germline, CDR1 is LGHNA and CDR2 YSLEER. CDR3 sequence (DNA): TGCGCCAGCAGCCAAAAAGGGACTAGCGGGAGGGCCGGGTCAGATACGCAGTATTTT. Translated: CASSQKGTSGRAGSDTQYF.

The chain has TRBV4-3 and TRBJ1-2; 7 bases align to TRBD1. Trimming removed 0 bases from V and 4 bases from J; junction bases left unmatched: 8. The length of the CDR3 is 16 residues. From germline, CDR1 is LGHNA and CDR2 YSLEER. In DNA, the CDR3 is TGCGCCAGCAGCCAAGACCCGGGACAGCGGTTCTATGGCTACACCTTC. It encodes CASSQDPGQRFYGYTF.

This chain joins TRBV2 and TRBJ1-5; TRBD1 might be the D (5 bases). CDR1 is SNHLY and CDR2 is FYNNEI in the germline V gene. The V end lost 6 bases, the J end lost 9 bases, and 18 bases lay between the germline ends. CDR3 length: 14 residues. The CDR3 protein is CASRATGTLGPQHF. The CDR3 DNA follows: TGTGCCAGCAGAGCGACCGGGACCCTGGGGCCCCAGCATTTT.

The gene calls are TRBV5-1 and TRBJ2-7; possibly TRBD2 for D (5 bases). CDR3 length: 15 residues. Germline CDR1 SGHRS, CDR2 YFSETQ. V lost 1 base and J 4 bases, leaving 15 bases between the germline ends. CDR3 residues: CASSLRPKREYEQYF. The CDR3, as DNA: TGCGCCAGCAGCTTGCGTCCAAAACGGGAATACGAGCAGTACTTC.

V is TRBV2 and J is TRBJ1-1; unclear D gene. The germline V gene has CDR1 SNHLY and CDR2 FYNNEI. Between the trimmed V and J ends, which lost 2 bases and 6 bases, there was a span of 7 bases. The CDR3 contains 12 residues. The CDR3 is CASSEWAPEAFF. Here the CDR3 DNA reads TGTGCCAGCAGTGAATGGGCCCCTGAAGCTTTCTTT.

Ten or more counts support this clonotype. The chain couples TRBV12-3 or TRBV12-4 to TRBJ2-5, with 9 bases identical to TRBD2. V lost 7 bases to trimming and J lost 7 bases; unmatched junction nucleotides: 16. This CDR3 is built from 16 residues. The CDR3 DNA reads TGTGCCAGCACCCCGCGGTCTAGCGGGACGCCAGGGACCCAGTACTTC. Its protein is CASTPRSSGTPGTQYF.

The CDR3 region is CSAIPGGSDYGYTF. The CDR3, as DNA: TGCAGTGCTATCCCTGGGGGCAGCGACTATGGCTACACCTTC. This chain uses TRBV20-1 with TRBJ1-2, with D perhaps TRBD1 (6 bases). This CDR3 has 14 residues. Trimming took off 4 bases at V and 3 bases at J, with 15 bases between the two ends. Looked up from germline, CDR1 is DFQATT and CDR2 is SNEGSKA (reference sequence).

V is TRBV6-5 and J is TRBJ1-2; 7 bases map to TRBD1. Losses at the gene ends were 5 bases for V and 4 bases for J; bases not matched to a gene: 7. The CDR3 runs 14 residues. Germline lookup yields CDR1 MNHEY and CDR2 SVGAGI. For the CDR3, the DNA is TGTGCCAGCAGTCGACAGGGCCCGCGCTATGGCTACACCTTC. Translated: CASSRQGPRYGYTF.